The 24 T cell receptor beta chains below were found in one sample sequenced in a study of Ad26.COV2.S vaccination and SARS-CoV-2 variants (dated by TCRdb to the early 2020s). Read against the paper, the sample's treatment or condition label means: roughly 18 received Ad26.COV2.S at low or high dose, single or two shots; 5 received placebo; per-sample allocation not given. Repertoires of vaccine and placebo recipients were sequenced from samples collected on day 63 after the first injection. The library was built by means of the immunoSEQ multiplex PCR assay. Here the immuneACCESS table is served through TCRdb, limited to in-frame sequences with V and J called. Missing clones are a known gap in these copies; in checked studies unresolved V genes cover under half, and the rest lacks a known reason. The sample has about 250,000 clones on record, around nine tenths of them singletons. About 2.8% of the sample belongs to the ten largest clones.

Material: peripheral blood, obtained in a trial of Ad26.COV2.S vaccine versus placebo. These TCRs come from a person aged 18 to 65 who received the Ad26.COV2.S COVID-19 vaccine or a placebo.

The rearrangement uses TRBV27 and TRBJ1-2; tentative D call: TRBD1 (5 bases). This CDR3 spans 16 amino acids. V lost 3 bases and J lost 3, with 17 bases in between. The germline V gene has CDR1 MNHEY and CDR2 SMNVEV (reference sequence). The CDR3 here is CASSFRWSGTHYGYTF. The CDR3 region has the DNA TGTGCCAGCAGTTTTCGTTGGTCGGGGACTCACTATGGCTACACCTTC.

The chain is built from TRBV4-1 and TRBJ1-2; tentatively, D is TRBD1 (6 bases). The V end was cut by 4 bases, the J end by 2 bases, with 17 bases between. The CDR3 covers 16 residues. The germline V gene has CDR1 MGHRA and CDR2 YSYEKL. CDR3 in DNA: TGCGCCAGCAGCCCTGGGGGGCGGGTGAGGAACTATGGCTACACCTTC. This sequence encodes CASSPGGRVRNYGYTF.

The CDR3 coding sequence is TGTGCCAGCAGTTACGGAGCCTCACAGGGCTACACCTTC. Translating it yields CASSYGASQGYTF. This chain links TRBV6-5 with TRBJ1-2; D is uncertain. Germline CDR1 is MNHEY and CDR2 is SVGAGI. CDR3 length equals 13 residues. The V end lost 2 bases, the J end lost 8 bases, and 12 bases lay between the germline ends.

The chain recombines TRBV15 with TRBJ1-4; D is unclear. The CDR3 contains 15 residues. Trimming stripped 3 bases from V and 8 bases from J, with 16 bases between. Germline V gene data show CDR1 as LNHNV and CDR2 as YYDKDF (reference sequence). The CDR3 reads CATSSSGPPLEKLFF. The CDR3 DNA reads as TGTGCCACCAGCAGTTCCGGGCCCCCACTGGAAAAACTGTTTTTT.

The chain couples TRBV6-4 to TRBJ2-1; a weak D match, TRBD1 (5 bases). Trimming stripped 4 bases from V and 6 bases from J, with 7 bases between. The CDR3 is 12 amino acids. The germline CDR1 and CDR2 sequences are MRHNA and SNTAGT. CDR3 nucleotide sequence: TGTGCCAGCAGTGGGGGCTCCAATGAGCAGTTCTTC. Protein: CASSGGSNEQFF.

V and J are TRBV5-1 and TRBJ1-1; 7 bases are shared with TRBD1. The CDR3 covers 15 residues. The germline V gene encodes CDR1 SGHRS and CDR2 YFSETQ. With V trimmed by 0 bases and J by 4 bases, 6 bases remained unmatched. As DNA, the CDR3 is TGCGCCAGCAGCTTGGGTACAGGGGAGGGCACTGAAGCTTTCTTT. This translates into CASSLGTGEGTEAFF.

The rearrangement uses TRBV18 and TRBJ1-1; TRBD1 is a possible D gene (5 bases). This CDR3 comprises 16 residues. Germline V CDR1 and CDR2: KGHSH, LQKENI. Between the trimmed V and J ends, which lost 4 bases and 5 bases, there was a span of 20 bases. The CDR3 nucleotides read TGTGCCAGCTCACTTACAATGGGGACGGTGGATACTGAAGCTTTCTTT. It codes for CASSLTMGTVDTEAFF.

CDR3 DNA: TGTGCCAGCAGCTTGAAGGCTTGGGACCCCTATGGCTACACCTTC. It yields the protein CASSLKAWDPYGYTF. J is TRBJ1-2 and V is TRBV5-6; D is possibly TRBD1 (5 bases). Germline CDR1 reads SGHDT; CDR2 reads YYEEEE. V shed 1 base and J shed 4 bases, with 14 bases lying between them. The CDR3 runs to 15 residues.

The CDR3 bases are TGTGCCAGCCAGGAGTCCTACAATGAGCAGTTCTTC. Residues: CASQESYNEQFF. This chain uses TRBV6-6 with TRBJ2-1; D ambiguous. The CDR3 is made up of 12 amino acids. The V and J ends lost 8 bases and 1 base respectively, with 6 bases between them. CDR1 and CDR2 from the germline V gene are MNHNY and SVGAGI (reference sequence).

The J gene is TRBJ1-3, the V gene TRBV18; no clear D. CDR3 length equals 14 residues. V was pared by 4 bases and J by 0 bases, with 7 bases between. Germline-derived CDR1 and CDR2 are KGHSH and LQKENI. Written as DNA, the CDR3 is TGTGCCAGCTCACGGGTGAACTCTGGAAACACCATATATTTT. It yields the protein CASSRVNSGNTIYF.

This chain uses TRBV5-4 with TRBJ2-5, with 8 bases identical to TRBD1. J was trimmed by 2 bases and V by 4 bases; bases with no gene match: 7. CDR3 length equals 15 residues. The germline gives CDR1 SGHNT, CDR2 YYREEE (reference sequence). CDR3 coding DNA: TGTGCCAGCAGCACCACAGGGGGGCTACAAGAGACCCAGTACTTC. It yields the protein CASSTTGGLQETQYF.

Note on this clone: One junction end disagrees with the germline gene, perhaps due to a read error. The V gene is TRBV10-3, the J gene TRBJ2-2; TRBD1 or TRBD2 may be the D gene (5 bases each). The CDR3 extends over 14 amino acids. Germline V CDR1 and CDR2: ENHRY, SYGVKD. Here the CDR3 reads CAISEGQTTGELFF. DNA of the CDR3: TGTGCCATTAGTGAGGGGCAGACCACCGGGGAGCTGTTTTTT.

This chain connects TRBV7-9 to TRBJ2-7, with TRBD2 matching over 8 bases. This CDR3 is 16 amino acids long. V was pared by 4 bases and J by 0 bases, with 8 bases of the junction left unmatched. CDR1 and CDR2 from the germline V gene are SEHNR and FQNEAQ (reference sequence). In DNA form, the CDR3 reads TGTGCCAGCAGCTCCACTAGCGGAAGGAGCTCCTACGAGCAGTACGTC. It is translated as CASSSTSGRSSYEQYV.

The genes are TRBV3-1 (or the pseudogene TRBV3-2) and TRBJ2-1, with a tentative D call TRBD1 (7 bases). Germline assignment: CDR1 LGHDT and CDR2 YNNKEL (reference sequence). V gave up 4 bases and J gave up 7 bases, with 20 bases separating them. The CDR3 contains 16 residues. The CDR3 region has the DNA TGTGCCAGCAGCCCCAGACAGGGACTGGTACGGAATGAGCAGTTCTTC. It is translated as CASSPRQGLVRNEQFF.

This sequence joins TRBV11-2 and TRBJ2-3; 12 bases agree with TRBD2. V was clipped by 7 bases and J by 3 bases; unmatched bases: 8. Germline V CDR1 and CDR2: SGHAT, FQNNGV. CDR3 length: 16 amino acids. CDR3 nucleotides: TGTGCCAGCATCACGACTAGCGGGAGTTTAACAGATACGCAGTATTTT. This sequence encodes CASITTSGSLTDTQYF.

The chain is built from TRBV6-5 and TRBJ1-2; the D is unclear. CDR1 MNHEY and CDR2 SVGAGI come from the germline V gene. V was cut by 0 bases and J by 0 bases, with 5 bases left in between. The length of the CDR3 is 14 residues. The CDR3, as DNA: TGTGCCAGCAGTTACTCTCAGTCTAACTATGGCTACACCTTC. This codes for CASSYSQSNYGYTF.

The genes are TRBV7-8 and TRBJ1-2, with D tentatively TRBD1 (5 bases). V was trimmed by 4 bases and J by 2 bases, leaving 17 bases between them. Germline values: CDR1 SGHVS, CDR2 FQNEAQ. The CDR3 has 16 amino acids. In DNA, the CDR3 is TGTGCCAGCAGCTCAAGCCGGGGGGGTAAAAACTATGGCTACACCTTC. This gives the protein CASSSSRGGKNYGYTF.

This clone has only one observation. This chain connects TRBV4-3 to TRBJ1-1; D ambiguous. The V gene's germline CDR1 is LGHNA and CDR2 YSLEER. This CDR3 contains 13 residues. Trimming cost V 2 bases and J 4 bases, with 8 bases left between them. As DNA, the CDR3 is TGCGCCAGCAGCCAAACGGCCGCCACTGAAGCTTTCTTT. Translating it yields CASSQTAATEAFF.

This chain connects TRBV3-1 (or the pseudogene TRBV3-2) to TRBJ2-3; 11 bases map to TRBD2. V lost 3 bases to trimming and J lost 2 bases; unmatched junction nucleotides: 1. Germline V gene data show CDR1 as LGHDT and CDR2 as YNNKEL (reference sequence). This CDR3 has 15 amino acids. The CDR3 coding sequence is TGTGCCAGCAGCCAGACTAGCGGGAACACAGATACGCAGTATTTT. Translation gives CASSQTSGNTDTQYF.

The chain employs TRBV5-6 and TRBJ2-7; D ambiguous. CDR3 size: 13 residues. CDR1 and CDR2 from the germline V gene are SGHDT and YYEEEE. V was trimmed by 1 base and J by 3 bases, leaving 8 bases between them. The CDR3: CASSLFSSYEQYF. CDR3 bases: TGTGCCAGCAGCTTGTTCTCCAGCTACGAGCAGTACTTC. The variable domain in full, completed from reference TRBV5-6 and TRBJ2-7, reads DAGVTQSPTHLIKTRGQQVTLRCSPKSGHDTVSWYQQALGQGPQFIFQYYEEEERQRGNFPDRFSGHQFPNYSSELNVNALLLGDSALYLCASSLFSSYEQYFGPGTRLTVT.

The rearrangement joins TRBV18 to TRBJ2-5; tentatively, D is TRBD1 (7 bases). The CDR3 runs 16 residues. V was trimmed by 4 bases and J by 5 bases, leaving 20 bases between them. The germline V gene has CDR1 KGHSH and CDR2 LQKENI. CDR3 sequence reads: CASSLIMTGRSETQYF. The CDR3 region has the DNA TGTGCCAGCTCACTAATCATGACAGGGAGGTCGGAGACCCAGTACTTC.

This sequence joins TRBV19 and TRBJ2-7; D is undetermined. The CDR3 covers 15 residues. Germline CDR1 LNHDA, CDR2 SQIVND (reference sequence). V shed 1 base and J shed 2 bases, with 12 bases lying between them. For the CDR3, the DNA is TGTGCCAGTAGTATAGGGTGGGGTGTCACCTACGAGCAGTACTTC. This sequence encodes CASSIGWGVTYEQYF.

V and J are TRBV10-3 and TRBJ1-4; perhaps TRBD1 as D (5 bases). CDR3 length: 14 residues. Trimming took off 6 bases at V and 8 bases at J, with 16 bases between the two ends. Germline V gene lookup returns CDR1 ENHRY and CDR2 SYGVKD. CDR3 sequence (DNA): TGTGCCATCAGGTCGGGCGGGGACGGCGAAAAACTGTTTTTT. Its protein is CAIRSGGDGEKLFF.

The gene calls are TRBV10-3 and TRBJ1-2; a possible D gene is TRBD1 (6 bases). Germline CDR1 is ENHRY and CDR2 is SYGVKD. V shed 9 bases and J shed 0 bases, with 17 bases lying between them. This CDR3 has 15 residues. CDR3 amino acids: CAIGGRVSTNYGYTF. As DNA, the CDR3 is TGTGCCATAGGGGGGCGCGTCTCGACTAACTATGGCTACACCTTC.